One and the same sample provided the 16 T cell receptor beta chains below, sequenced in a study of cytomegalovirus exposure and HLA in healthy donors. Generated by immunoSEQ multiplex PCR, the TCRdb table keeps only in-frame clones and is missing some. The sample has about 280,000 clones, about 86% seen once. Sequencing was done on a sample of PBMCs. These receptor sequences come from a woman aged 18-29 years in good health and CMV-seronegative.

This clone was observed a single time. The CDR3 loop is CASSPRVPPNYGYTF. In nucleotides, the CDR3 is TGTGCCAGCAGCCCCAGGGTACCCCCTAACTATGGCTACACCTTC. The V and J genes are TRBV7-8 and TRBJ1-2; possibly TRBD1 for D (5 bases). Germline values: CDR1 SGHVS, CDR2 FQNEAQ. CDR3 length: 15 amino acids. The ends were cut back, 5 bases at V and 0 bases at J, with 13 bases in the middle.

This chain connects TRBV19 to TRBJ2-7; 7 nucleotides agree with TRBD1. The CDR3 covers 14 residues. The germline V gene has CDR1 LNHDA and CDR2 SQIVND (reference sequence). Trimming removed 2 bases from V and 5 bases from J; junction bases left unmatched: 6. The CDR3 DNA reads TGTGCCAGTAGTATAAGGACAGGTCTGGACGAGCAGTACTTC. Amino acids: CASSIRTGLDEQYF.

The genes are TRBV2 and TRBJ1-3; D is perhaps TRBD1 (5 bases). This CDR3 contains 14 residues. Germline V lookup: CDR1 SNHLY, CDR2 FYNNEI. V was clipped by 8 bases and J by 0 bases, with 11 bases between them. The CDR3 DNA reads TGTGCCAGCGGGGGGTTAAGCTCTGGAAACACCATATATTTT. It translates to CASGGLSSGNTIYF.

The rearrangement joins TRBV18 to TRBJ1-2; no clear D. Germline V gene lookup returns CDR1 KGHSH and CDR2 LQKENI. This CDR3 region has 13 residues. The V and J ends lost 2 bases and 4 bases respectively, with 8 bases between them. CDR3 sequence reads: CASSPGPIYGYTF. CDR3 nucleotides: TGTGCCAGCTCACCAGGGCCAATCTATGGCTACACCTTC.

The chain carries TRBV6-4 and TRBJ2-1; 11 positions match TRBD2. The CDR3 is 15 amino acids. Germline-derived CDR1 and CDR2 are MRHNA and SNTAGT. The V segment lost 3 bases and the J segment 5 bases; nucleotides outside the gene matches: 3. The CDR3 DNA is TGTGCCAGCAGTGAAACTAGCGGGGGCAACAATGAGCAGTTCTTC. Translated, it gives CASSETSGGNNEQFF.

CDR3 in DNA: TGTGCCAGCTCACCACAACTAGCGGGGTCCTCCTACGAGCAGTACTTC. Its protein product is CASSPQLAGSSYEQYF. The chain has TRBV18 and TRBJ2-7; 10 positions match TRBD2. This CDR3 region has 16 residues. J was trimmed by 0 bases and V by 1 base; bases with no gene match: 3. Germline V gene sequence: CDR1 KGHSH, CDR2 LQKENI. Using reference TRBV18 and TRBJ2-7 for the parts outside the CDR3, the full variable domain is NAGVMQNPRHLVRRRGQEARLRCSPMKGHSHVYWYRQLPEEGLKFMVYLQKENIIDESGMPKERFSAEFPKEGPSILRIQQVVRGDSAAYFCASSPQLAGSSYEQYFGPGTRLTVT.

V is TRBV30 and J is TRBJ2-3; D call uncertain. Germline CDR1 reads GTSNPN; CDR2 reads SVGIG (reference sequence). The CDR3 extends over 12 amino acids. Trimming removed 2 bases at V and 2 bases at J, with 5 bases between. CDR3 sequence (DNA): TGTGCCTGGAGTCCAATCACAGATACGCAGTATTTT. Amino acids: CAWSPITDTQYF. The complete variable domain, with remaining parts taken from reference TRBV30 and TRBJ2-3, reads SQTIHQWPATLVQPVGSPLSLECTVEGTSNPNLYWYRQAAGRGLQLLFYSVGIGQISSEVPQNLSASRPQDRQFILSSKKLLLSDSGFYLCAWSPITDTQYFGPGTRLTVL.

V and J are TRBV6-5 and TRBJ2-3; 9 bases fit TRBD2. Trimming removed 5 bases from V and 6 bases from J; junction bases left unmatched: 3. This CDR3 contains 13 residues. CDR1 is MNHEY and CDR2 is SVGAGI in the germline V gene. The CDR3 DNA reads as TGTGCCAGCAGTCTAGCGGGATCCGATACGCAGTATTTT. Translation: CASSLAGSDTQYF.

This rearrangement joins TRBV9 to TRBJ1-1; 8 nucleotides align to TRBD1. The CDR3 spans 14 residues. Germline CDR1 SGDLS, CDR2 YYNGEE. Losses at the gene ends were 4 bases for V and 5 bases for J; bases not matched to a gene: 7. The CDR3 nucleotides are TGTGCCAGCAGCACCTTGACAGGGGAGACTGAAGCTTTCTTT. Residues: CASSTLTGETEAFF.

In this sample, this clone turned up a few times. The rearrangement uses TRBV27 and TRBJ1-2; D gene unclear. Germline assignment: CDR1 MNHEY and CDR2 SMNVEV (reference sequence). Trimming pared 2 bases from V and 8 bases from J, leaving 9 bases between. CDR3 length: 12 amino acids. CDR3 bases: TGTGCCAGCAGTTTAGCAGGTGGCGGCTACACCTTC. Protein product: CASSLAGGGYTF.

The chain carries TRBV5-6 and TRBJ2-1; TRBD2 matches 7 bases. This CDR3 comprises 15 residues. From germline, CDR1 is SGHDT and CDR2 YYEEEE. Trimming cost V 3 bases and J 0 bases; bases outside gene matches: 3. CDR3 amino acids: CASSSSGSSYNEQFF. In nucleotides, the CDR3 is TGTGCCAGCAGCTCTAGCGGAAGCTCCTACAATGAGCAGTTCTTC.

This clone was seen only a few times. The rearrangement uses TRBV29-1 and TRBJ1-2; possible D gene TRBD1, 5 bases. This CDR3 is built from 14 residues. Germline CDR1 is SQVTM and CDR2 is ANQGSEA. The V end lost 4 bases, the J end lost 4 bases, and 16 bases lay between the germline ends. As DNA, the CDR3 is TGCAGCGTTGGCGAGAAGGGGCTGCCCTATGGCTACACCTTC. Its translation: CSVGEKGLPYGYTF.

The genes are TRBV7-7 and TRBJ2-5; possibly TRBD1 for D (6 bases). V was trimmed by 2 bases and J by 0 bases, leaving 10 bases between them. The CDR3 contains 15 residues. The germline V gene has CDR1 SSHAT and CDR2 FNYEAQ (reference sequence). DNA for the CDR3: TGTGCCAGCAGCTTACAGGGGCTGTACCAAGAGACCCAGTACTTC. This codes for CASSLQGLYQETQYF.

This rearrangement joins TRBV6-5 to TRBJ2-7; D not certain. The length of the CDR3 is 15 residues. Between the trimmed V and J ends, which lost 0 bases and 2 bases, there was a span of 11 bases. From germline, CDR1 is MNHEY and CDR2 SVGAGI. CDR3 residues: CASSYSRRNTYEQYF. Here the CDR3 DNA reads TGTGCCAGCAGTTACTCGCGCCGAAATACCTACGAGCAGTACTTC.

This chain joins TRBV6-1 and TRBJ2-7, with a tentative D call TRBD1 (5 bases). This CDR3 is built from 15 residues. The germline V and J ends were trimmed by 0 bases and 2 bases, with 11 bases remaining between them. CDR1 and CDR2 (germline): MNHNS, SASEGT. CDR3 in amino acids: CASSEATGPPYEQYF. Written as DNA, the CDR3 is TGTGCCAGCAGTGAAGCTACAGGTCCTCCCTACGAGCAGTACTTC.

The chain employs TRBV6-1 and TRBJ2-1, with a possible D match to TRBD2 (6 bases). In germline, CDR1 is MNHNS, CDR2 SASEGT. The V end lost 4 bases, the J end lost 4 bases, and 17 bases lay between the germline ends. CDR3 size: 16 residues. In DNA, the CDR3 is TGTGCCAGCAGTGCTCCGAGGGACTTGCTTTACAATGAGCAGTTCTTC. This gives the protein CASSAPRDLLYNEQFF.